Presented here are 10 T cell receptor beta chains from one specimen sequenced in a study of identical twins. TCRdb itself ran the 5' RACE reads through MiXCR, one entry per CDR3 protein. The sample yields 450,000 or so distinct CDR3 sequences, 13% to 15% seen once. The same sample was also used in a study of yellow fever vaccine responses in identical twins.

What was sequenced was CD4+ T cells sorted from blood. These TCRs come from a woman younger than 35 in good health.

V is TRBV6-1 and J is TRBJ2-1; 9 nucleotides line up with TRBD1. V dropped 5 bases and J dropped 4; count of bases not matched to a gene: 9. The CDR3 runs to 16 residues. CDR1 and CDR2 from the germline V gene are MNHNS and SASEGT. The CDR3 coding sequence is TGTGCCAGCAGTCCGCGCGTAGGACAGGGGTACAATGAGCAGTTCTTC. Its protein is CASSPRVGQGYNEQFF.

This clonotype appeared a few times. The chain has TRBV6-1 and TRBJ2-7, with TRBD2 identical over 7 bases. Germline V gene sequence: CDR1 MNHNS, CDR2 SASEGT. With 5 bases clipped from V and 5 bases from J, the junction kept 15 bases outside the gene matches. The CDR3 consists of 16 residues. DNA for the CDR3: TGTGCCAGCAGTCCATGGGCCATTGCGGGGGATAACGAGCAGTACTTC. Amino acids: CASSPWAIAGDNEQYF.

This clonotype occurred many times. One junction end disagrees with the germline gene, perhaps due to a read error. The chain links TRBV5-1 to TRBJ2-3; D remains unclear. This CDR3 comprises 11 residues. Per the germline V gene, CDR1 is SGHRS and CDR2 is YFSETQ. CDR3 DNA: TGTGCCAGCAGCTTAAAAGATACGCAGTATTTT. Protein: CASSLKDTQYF.

This clonotype was picked up many times. This chain uses TRBV7-2 with TRBJ2-7, with TRBD2 as a possible D gene (5 bases). Per the germline V gene, CDR1 is SGHTA and CDR2 is FQGNSA. The CDR3 runs 13 residues. Trimming removed 1 base from V and 2 bases from J, with 6 bases in between. CDR3 protein: CASSLELAYEQYF. In DNA, the CDR3 is TGTGCCAGCAGCTTAGAACTAGCCTACGAGCAGTACTTC.

This clonotype occurred a few times. V gene TRBV15 combines with J gene TRBJ2-1; D unresolved. This CDR3 has 15 amino acids. Trimming removed 0 bases from V and 6 bases from J, with 12 bases in between. Germline V lookup: CDR1 LNHNV, CDR2 YYDKDF (reference sequence). The CDR3 sequence: CATSRDFNSINEQFF. CDR3 bases: TGTGCCACCAGCAGAGATTTTAACTCGATCAATGAGCAGTTCTTC.

This clonotype was counted only a few times. V is TRBV28 and J is TRBJ2-7, with 10 bases aligning to TRBD1. The CDR3 extends over 16 amino acids. Trimming removed 4 bases from V and 4 bases from J; junction bases left unmatched: 10. Per germline, CDR1 MDHEN and CDR2 SYDVKM. Here the CDR3 reads CASSSEGGQGFYEQYF. The DNA for the CDR3 is TGTGCCAGCAGTTCGGAAGGGGGACAGGGGTTTTACGAGCAGTACTTC.

J is TRBJ2-3 and V is TRBV29-1, with 7 bases that match TRBD2. Germline V gene sequence: CDR1 SQVTM, CDR2 ANQGSEA. The CDR3 contains 12 residues. V shed 5 bases and J 4 bases; nucleotides not matched to a gene: 3. In DNA form, the CDR3 reads TGCAGCGTTCGGGGGAGGGCAGATACGCAGTATTTT. Protein: CSVRGRADTQYF.

Ten or more counts support this clonotype. The chain couples TRBV20-1 to TRBJ2-7, with D possibly matching TRBD1 (5 bases). With 8 bases removed from V and 3 bases from J, the gap between germline ends came to 17 bases. From germline, CDR1 is DFQATT and CDR2 SNEGSKA (reference sequence). This CDR3 contains 13 residues. In DNA, the CDR3 is TGCAGTACTGACAGTCAACGAAGCTACGAGCAGTACTTC. It is translated as CSTDSQRSYEQYF.

This chain uses TRBV9 with TRBJ1-6; TRBD1 matches 9 bases. Germline V lookup: CDR1 SGDLS, CDR2 YYNGEE. The CDR3 extends over 14 amino acids. With 3 bases clipped from V and 7 bases from J, the junction kept 2 bases outside the gene matches. In DNA, the CDR3 is TGTGCCAGCAGCGCGACAGGGGGGAATTCACCCCTCCACTTT. It translates to CASSATGGNSPLHF.

V is TRBV12-3 or TRBV12-4 and J is TRBJ2-3; D perhaps matches TRBD2 (6 bases). This CDR3 is built from 15 residues. Trimming cost V 4 bases and J 4 bases, with 15 bases left between them. CDR3 residues: CASSYRGISADTQYF. DNA for the CDR3: TGTGCCAGCAGTTACCGCGGGATTTCAGCAGATACGCAGTATTTT.